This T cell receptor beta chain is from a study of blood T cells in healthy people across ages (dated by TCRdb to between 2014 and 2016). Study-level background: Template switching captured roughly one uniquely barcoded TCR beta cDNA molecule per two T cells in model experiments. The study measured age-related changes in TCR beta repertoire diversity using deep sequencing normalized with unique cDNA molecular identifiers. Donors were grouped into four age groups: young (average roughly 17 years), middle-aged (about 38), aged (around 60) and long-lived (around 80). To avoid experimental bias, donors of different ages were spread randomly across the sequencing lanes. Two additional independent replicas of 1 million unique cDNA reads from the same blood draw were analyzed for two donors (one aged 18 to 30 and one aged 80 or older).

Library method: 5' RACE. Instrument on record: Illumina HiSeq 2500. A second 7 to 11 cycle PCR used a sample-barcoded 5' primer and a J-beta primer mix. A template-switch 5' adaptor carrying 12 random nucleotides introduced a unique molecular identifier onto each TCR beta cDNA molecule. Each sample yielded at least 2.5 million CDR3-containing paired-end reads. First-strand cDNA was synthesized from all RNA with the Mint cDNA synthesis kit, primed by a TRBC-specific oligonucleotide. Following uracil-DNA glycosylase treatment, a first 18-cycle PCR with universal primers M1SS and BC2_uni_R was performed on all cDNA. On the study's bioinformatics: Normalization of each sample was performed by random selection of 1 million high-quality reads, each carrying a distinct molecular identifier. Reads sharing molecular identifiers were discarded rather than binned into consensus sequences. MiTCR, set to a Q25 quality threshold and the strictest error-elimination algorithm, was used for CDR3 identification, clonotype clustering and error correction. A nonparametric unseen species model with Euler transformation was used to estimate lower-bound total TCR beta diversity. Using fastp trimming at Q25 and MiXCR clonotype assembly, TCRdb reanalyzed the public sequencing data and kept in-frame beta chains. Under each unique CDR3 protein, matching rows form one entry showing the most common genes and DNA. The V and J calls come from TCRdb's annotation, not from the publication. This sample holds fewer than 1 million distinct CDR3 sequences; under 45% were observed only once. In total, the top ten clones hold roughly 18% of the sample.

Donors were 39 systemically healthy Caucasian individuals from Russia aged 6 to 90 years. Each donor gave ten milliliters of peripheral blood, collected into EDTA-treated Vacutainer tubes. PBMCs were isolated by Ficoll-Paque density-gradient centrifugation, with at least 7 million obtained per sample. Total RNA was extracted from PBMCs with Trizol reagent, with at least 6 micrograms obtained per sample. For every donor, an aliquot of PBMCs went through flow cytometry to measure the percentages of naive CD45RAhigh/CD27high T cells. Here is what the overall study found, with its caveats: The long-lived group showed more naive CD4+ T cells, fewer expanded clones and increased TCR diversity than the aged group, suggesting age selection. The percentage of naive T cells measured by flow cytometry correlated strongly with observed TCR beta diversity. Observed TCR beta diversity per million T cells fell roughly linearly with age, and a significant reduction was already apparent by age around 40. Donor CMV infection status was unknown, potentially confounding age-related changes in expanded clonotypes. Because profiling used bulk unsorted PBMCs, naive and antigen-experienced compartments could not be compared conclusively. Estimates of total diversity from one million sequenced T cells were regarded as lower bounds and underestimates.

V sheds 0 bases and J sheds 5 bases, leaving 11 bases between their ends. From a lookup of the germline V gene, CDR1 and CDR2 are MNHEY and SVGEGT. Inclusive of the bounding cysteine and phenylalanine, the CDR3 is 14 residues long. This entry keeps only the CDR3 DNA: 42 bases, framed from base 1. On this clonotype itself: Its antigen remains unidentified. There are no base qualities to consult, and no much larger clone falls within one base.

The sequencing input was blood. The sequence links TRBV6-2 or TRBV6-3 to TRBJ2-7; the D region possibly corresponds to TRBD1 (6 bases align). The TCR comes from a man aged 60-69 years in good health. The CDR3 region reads CASSYSGDRHEQYF. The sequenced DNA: TGTGCCAGCAGTTACTCGGGTGACAGGCACGAGCAGTACTTC.